Listed below are T cell receptor beta chains from one sample, sequenced in a study of T cell responses to AZD1222 COVID-19 vaccine. Data came from immunoSEQ multiplex PCR; TCRdb stores just in-frame clones and leaves some out. The profile shows fewer than 200,000 clones, around nine tenths of them singletons. The source material was peripheral blood, sampled 28 days after the second dose of the MenACWY control vaccine. The origin of the receptors is an adult who received the MenACWY meningococcal vaccine as a control. Both conserved end residues are part of each CDR3.

V	J	CDR3
TRBV9	TRBJ1-3	CASSPTPLQGAGNTIYF
TRBV5-4	TRBJ2-3	CASSSGWDPSTDTQYF
TRBV5-6	TRBJ2-1	CASSPRGTSGHNEQFF
TRBV27	TRBJ1-2	CASSPEAFLLRGYTF
TRBV11-3	TRBJ2-2	CASSLATGPNTGELFF
TRBV7-9	TRBJ1-4	CASSLAGTGGADEKLFF
TRBV19	TRBJ2-7	CASTPSRGPPYEQYF
TRBV7-2	TRBJ2-1	CAAGQTSYNEQFF
TRBV28	TRBJ1-5	CASSREPLQPQHF
TRBV11-2	TRBJ2-5	CASTVSRTYQETQYF
TRBV3-1/TRBV3-2	TRBJ2-1	CASSQDAAGVREQFF
TRBV7-8	TRBJ2-3	CASSLATLAGATDTQYF
TRBV11-3	TRBJ2-2	CASSFGFPGELFF
TRBV10-3	TRBJ2-3	CATTPRAFGGTDTQYF
TRBV2	TRBJ1-2	CASRVQWENYGYTF
TRBV7-2	TRBJ1-1	CASSPRIGGYTEAFF
TRBV19	TRBJ1-4	CASSIGWDRGGEKLFF
TRBV24-1	TRBJ2-1	CATSDAGSRRNEQFF
TRBV28	TRBJ2-7	CASKLGGDYEQYF
TRBV9	TRBJ2-5	CASSVDWGRETQYF
TRBV7-2	TRBJ2-2	CASNRGTLSGELFF
TRBV19	TRBJ2-7	CASSSHGTRRLNGPREQYF
TRBV28	TRBJ1-5	CASTGGFLQPQHF
TRBV12-5	TRBJ2-7	CASGFEIRYEQYF
TRBV5-1	TRBJ2-1	CASSPGTVDEQFF
TRBV28	TRBJ1-2	CASRAQGQGYGYTF
TRBV24-1	TRBJ1-5	CATSDPFEAAQHF
TRBV25-1	TRBJ2-6	CASSGNSGANVLTF
TRBV9	TRBJ2-1	CASSGTGTSGNEQFF
TRBV19	TRBJ2-5	CASRKTGGTETQYF
TRBV28	TRBJ2-5	CASSSPGQHQETQYF
TRBV7-9	TRBJ1-1	CASSRAGTVLNTEAFF
TRBV11-1	TRBJ1-6	CASSWDRRDSPLHF
TRBV12-3/TRBV12-4	TRBJ1-1	CASALGSGTEAFF
TRBV11-1	TRBJ2-1	CASSLFGQGSSSNQFF
TRBV6-5	TRBJ2-1	CATLPGTSGSNEQFF
TRBV10-3	TRBJ1-2	CAISDERVNGYTF
TRBV24-1	TRBJ1-1	CATSDSSDRAEAFF
TRBV19	TRBJ1-1	CASSIEGAYTEAFF
TRBV7-9	TRBJ1-4	CASSPTWGHYNRKLFF
TRBV11-3	TRBJ1-1	CASSLSANTEAFF
TRBV3-1/TRBV3-2	TRBJ1-5	CASSQVLVGGPPLTDSNQPQHF
TRBV7-9	TRBJ1-4	CASSPPIGEANEKLFF
TRBV19	TRBJ2-4	CASNQNGLAGGRNIQYF
TRBV18	TRBJ2-7	CASSPSGYSYEQYF
TRBV28	TRBJ2-2	CASSSSGRAGELFF